The 14 T cell receptor beta chains reported below all come from one sample, sequenced in a study of shared clonotypes between healthy human individuals. Assay: immunoSEQ multiplex PCR; the TCRdb copy retains only in-frame clones and omits some. Of approximately 1.1 million clones in the sample, 70% to 80% are singletons; the top ten hold around 0.47%. Material: memory CD4+ T cells from PBMCs. The subset is: CD45RA-negative fraction. These receptors all stem from a man aged 18 to 35 in good health. Some clones in this sample may be carry-over from other donors' samples.

The genes are TRBV7-9 and TRBJ2-7; tentative D call: TRBD1 (5 bases). Germline values: CDR1 SEHNR, CDR2 FQNEAQ (reference sequence). The length of the CDR3 is 16 residues. V was trimmed by 5 bases and J by 2 bases, leaving 19 bases between them. This CDR3 reads CASSGVRAGIAYEQYF. The CDR3 DNA reads TGTGCCAGCAGCGGCGTCAGGGCAGGGATTGCCTACGAGCAGTACTTC.

J is TRBJ2-1 and V is TRBV9; D is perhaps TRBD2 (6 bases). Germline values: CDR1 SGDLS, CDR2 YYNGEE. The CDR3 is made up of 16 amino acids. V lost 4 bases and J 7 bases, leaving 21 bases between the germline ends. The CDR3 DNA reads as TGTGCCAGCAGCATCGGGAGTCGGGTGAGGATAAATGAGCAGTTCTTC. Translating it yields CASSIGSRVRINEQFF.

Worth noting for this clone: This specimen includes other DNA sequences encoding the same CDR3. The chain couples TRBV7-3 to TRBJ2-3; TRBD1 matches at 9 bases. V shed 3 bases, J shed 5 bases, and the junction held 0 bases outside the gene matches. There are 13 residues in the CDR3. Germline V gene lookup returns CDR1 SGHTA and CDR2 FQGTGA. CDR3 nucleotide sequence: TGTGCCAGCAGCTTGGACAGGGGAGATACGCAGTATTTT. It codes for CASSLDRGDTQYF.

The chain links TRBV6-1 to TRBJ1-5; TRBD1 matches at 10 bases. The junction had 9 bases not matched to a gene; V was cut back by 7 bases and J by 6 bases. The CDR3 spans 15 residues. CDR1 MNHNS and CDR2 SASEGT come from the germline V gene. Written as DNA, the CDR3 is TGTGCCAGCAATGCGTACCGGGACAGGGGTCAGCCCCAGCATTTT. Residues: CASNAYRDRGQPQHF.

V is TRBV15 and J is TRBJ1-5, with no clear D. The germline V gene encodes CDR1 LNHNV and CDR2 YYDKDF (reference sequence). The V and J ends lost 0 bases and 5 bases respectively, with 5 bases between them. CDR3 size: 13 residues. The CDR3 reads CATSREWDQPQHF. The DNA of the CDR3 is TGTGCCACCAGCAGAGAGTGGGATCAGCCCCAGCATTTT.

The chain links TRBV6-1 to TRBJ2-1; 10 nucleotides match TRBD2. The CDR3 runs to 15 residues. The germline gives CDR1 MNHNS, CDR2 SASEGT. V shed 10 bases, J shed 7 bases, and the junction held 13 bases outside the gene matches. The CDR3 coding sequence is TGTGCCATTCGAAGGGCTAGCGGGAGTTGGAATGAGCAGTTCTTC. It codes for CAIRRASGSWNEQFF.

This chain links TRBV5-6 with TRBJ2-7, with D perhaps matching TRBD2 (5 bases). V lost 0 bases to trimming and J lost 4 bases, with 11 bases between them. The CDR3 loop spans 14 amino acids. Germline loops: CDR1 SGHDT, CDR2 YYEEEE. This CDR3 reads CASSLGSSGYEQYF. The CDR3 coding sequence is TGTGCCAGCAGCTTGGGGAGTTCGGGGTACGAGCAGTACTTC. Based on the CDR3 plus reference TRBV5-6 and TRBJ2-7, the full variable domain is DAGVTQSPTHLIKTRGQQVTLRCSPKSGHDTVSWYQQALGQGPQFIFQYYEEEERQRGNFPDRFSGHQFPNYSSELNVNALLLGDSALYLCASSLGSSGYEQYFGPGTRLTVT.

Notes on this clone: This same CDR3 is encoded by further DNA sequences in the sample. The chain links TRBV15 to TRBJ2-5, with 7 bases aligning to TRBD2. J was trimmed by 2 bases and V by 0 bases; bases with no gene match: 0. Germline lookup yields CDR1 LNHNV and CDR2 YYDKDF (reference sequence). The CDR3 contains 14 residues. The CDR3 nucleotides are TGTGCCACCAGCAGAGAAGCGGGGCAAGAGACCCAGTACTTC. The encoded protein is CATSREAGQETQYF.

This clone was observed at least ten times. The chain couples TRBV5-5 to TRBJ1-2, with D perhaps TRBD1 (5 bases). Germline-derived CDR1 and CDR2 are SGHKS and YYEKEE (reference sequence). The CDR3 covers 15 residues. Trimming removed 0 bases from V and 4 bases from J, with 13 bases in between. The chain's CDR3 is CASSLVAGVGYGYTF. CDR3 nucleotide sequence: TGTGCCAGCAGCTTGGTCGCGGGGGTGGGCTATGGCTACACCTTC.

Note on this clone: Other DNA sequences in the same sample also yield this CDR3. CDR3 coding DNA: TGCGCCAGCAGCTTGGTAGCGGGGGAATACAATGAGCAGTTCTTC. It is translated as CASSLVAGEYNEQFF. The genes are TRBV5-1 and TRBJ2-1, with 9 bases lining up with TRBD2. J lost 4 bases, V lost 0 bases, and 2 bases had no gene match. CDR1 is SGHRS, CDR2 YFSETQ, per germline. The CDR3 extends over 15 amino acids.

The chain is built from TRBV18 and TRBJ2-3; 9 positions agree with TRBD2. Germline CDR1 is KGHSH and CDR2 is LQKENI. The J segment lost 7 bases and the V segment lost 0 bases, leaving 5 bases of the junction unmatched. CDR3 length: 15 amino acids. The CDR3 sequence is CASSPPSGRANTQYF. CDR3 DNA sequence: TGTGCCAGCTCACCACCTAGCGGGAGAGCGAATACGCAGTATTTT.

This chain joins TRBV5-1 and TRBJ2-7; possible D gene TRBD2, 6 bases. Germline V gene sequence: CDR1 SGHRS, CDR2 YFSETQ. The V gene lost 4 bases and the J gene lost 3 bases, with 14 bases spanning the gap. The CDR3 covers 14 residues. CDR3 amino acids: CASSPNSGDYEQYF. The CDR3 nucleotides read TGCGCCAGCAGCCCTAATAGCGGCGACTACGAGCAGTACTTC.

On this clone itself: This sample includes further DNA sequences coding for the same CDR3. The chain joins TRBV29-1 to TRBJ1-1, with D uncertain. V gave up 6 bases and J gave up 2 bases, with 4 bases separating them. The CDR3 runs 10 residues. Germline V gives CDR1 SQVTM, CDR2 ANQGSEA. The CDR3 here is CSVANTEAFF. The CDR3 region has the DNA TGCAGCGTCGCCAACACTGAAGCTTTCTTT.

The chain uses TRBV2 and TRBJ1-5; no clear D gene. Trimming cost V 7 bases and J 3 bases, with 13 bases left between them. Germline V lookup: CDR1 SNHLY, CDR2 FYNNEI. The CDR3 is 14 amino acids. CDR3 sequence: CASTVHSYNQPQHF. The CDR3 DNA reads as TGTGCCAGCACCGTTCACAGTTACAATCAGCCCCAGCATTTT.